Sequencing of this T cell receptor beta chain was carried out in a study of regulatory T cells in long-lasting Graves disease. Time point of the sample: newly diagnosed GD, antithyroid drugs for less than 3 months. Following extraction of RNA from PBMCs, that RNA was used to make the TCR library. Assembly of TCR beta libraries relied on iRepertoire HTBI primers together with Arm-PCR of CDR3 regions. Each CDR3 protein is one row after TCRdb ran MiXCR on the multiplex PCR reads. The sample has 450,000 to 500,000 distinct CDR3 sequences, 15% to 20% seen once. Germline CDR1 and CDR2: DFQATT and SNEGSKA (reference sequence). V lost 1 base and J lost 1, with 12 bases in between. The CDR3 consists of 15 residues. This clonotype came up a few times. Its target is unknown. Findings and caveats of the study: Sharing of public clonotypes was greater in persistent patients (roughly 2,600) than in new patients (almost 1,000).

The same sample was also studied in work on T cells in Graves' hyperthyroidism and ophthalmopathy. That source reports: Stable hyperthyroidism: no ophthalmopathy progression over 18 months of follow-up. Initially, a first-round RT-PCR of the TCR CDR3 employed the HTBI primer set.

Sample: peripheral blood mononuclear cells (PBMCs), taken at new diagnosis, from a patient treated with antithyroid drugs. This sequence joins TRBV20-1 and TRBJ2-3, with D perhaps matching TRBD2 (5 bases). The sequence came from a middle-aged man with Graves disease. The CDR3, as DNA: TGCAGTGCTAGAGCCGCGTCGAGGGGCACAGATACGCAGTATTTT. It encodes CSARAASRGTDTQYF.